Here is one TCR beta chain with its context. This clone was seen more than once but under ten times. Its recognized antigen is unknown. Qualities for individual bases were not recorded, and no much larger clone is one base off. This sample was taken from a study of blood T cell repertoires in COVID-19 (TCRdb year 2020). About the full investigation: Samples from collaborators originated in the United States, Italy and Spain and spanned both the acute and convalescent phases of COVID-19. Subjects who had been exposed to COVID-19, were actively infected with it, or had recovered from it provided the deeply sampled blood TCRbeta repertoires that made up the dataset. The repertoires were released in a freely available public database meant as a resource for research on the immune response to SARS-CoV-2. Where available, HLA class I and class II types were taken from metadata supplied by the sample provider and were not determined by assay-based typing. The prospective study material was composed of cDNA or gDNA derived from T cells, B-cell-depleted T cells, or PBMCs. The sample metadata nearly always contained a de-identified subject ID, COVID-19 status, age in years and sex. Samples came from the ongoing ImmuneRACE study (first 160 participants) plus 1,254 subjects from 6 global collaborators.

The immunoSEQ Assay, a bias-controlled multiplex PCR, was used to amplify TCRbeta CDR3 regions from genomic DNA. As for the authors' bioinformatics: Within the assay, amplification of reference gene primers was used to estimate how many nucleated cells each sample contained. Sequence reads were collapsed and filtered to measure the absolute abundance of every unique TCRbeta CDR3 rearrangement. For each sample, productive Simpson clonality was calculated by taking the square root of Simpson's diversity index across productive rearrangements. TCRdb stores this immuneACCESS table with in-frame sequences only. Part of the clones is absent; in the studies checked, under half of the shortfall reflects unresolved V genes, and no reason is known for the rest. V and J calls and clone size are as listed in that table; D and trimming were resolved from the DNA. The sample table records around 160,000 clones; about 86% of these occur just once. Together, the top ten hold approximately 18% of the sample.

Points the paper makes about the study in general: How much clinical and demographic metadata was included differed by source and by participant, and the metadata was provided uncurated.

The collaborating institutions used their own protocols to collect whole blood in K2EDTA tubes. For TCRbeta analysis, collaborator samples were shipped as frozen whole blood, as isolated PBMCs, or as DNA extracted from either sample type. Sample: peripheral blood. The clonotype comes from a woman of 80 years or more with acute or convalescent COVID-19.

This receptor has the CDR3 CASSPRAGGYNEQFF. The nucleotide sequence is given as TGTGCCAGCAGCCCTAGAGCGGGAGGCTACAATGAGCAGTTCTTC. This chain joins TRBV11-2 to TRBJ2-1; 9 central bases correspond to TRBD2. Taken from cysteine to phenylalanine, the CDR3 has 15 residues. Here the CDR3 DNA is all that survives: 45 bases in frame from base 1. Based on the germline V gene, the CDR1 and CDR2 sequences are SGHAT and FQNNGV. V loses 5 bases at its end and J loses 3 bases; junction bases beyond the gene matches: 5.